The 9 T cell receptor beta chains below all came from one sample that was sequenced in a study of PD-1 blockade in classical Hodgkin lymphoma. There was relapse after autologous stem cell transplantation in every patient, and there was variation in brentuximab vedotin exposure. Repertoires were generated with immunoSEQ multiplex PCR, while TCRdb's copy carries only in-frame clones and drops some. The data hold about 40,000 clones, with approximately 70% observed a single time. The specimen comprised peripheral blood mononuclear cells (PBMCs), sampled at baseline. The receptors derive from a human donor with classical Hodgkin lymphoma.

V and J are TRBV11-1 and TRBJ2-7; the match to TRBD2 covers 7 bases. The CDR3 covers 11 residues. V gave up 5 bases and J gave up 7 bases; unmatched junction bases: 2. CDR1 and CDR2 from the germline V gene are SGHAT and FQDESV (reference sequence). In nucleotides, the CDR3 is TGTGCCAGCAGCGGGGGAGGGGAGCAGTACTTC. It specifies CASSGGGEQYF. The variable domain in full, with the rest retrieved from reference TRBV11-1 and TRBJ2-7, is EAEVAQSPRYKITEKSQAVAFWCDPISGHATLYWYRQILGQGPELLVQFQDESVVDDSQLPKDRFSAERLKGVDSTLKIQPAELGDSAMYLCASSGGGEQYFGPGTRLTVT.

The CDR3 spells CATQGQYYGYTF. CDR3 coding DNA: TGTGCCACTCAGGGGCAGTACTATGGCTACACCTTC. The gene calls are TRBV6-5 and TRBJ1-2, with D possibly TRBD1 on 6 matching bases. Trimming shortened V by 10 bases and J by 3 bases, and 12 bases separated the two germline ends. The CDR3 length is 12 residues. The germline V gene has CDR1 MNHEY and CDR2 SVGAGI.

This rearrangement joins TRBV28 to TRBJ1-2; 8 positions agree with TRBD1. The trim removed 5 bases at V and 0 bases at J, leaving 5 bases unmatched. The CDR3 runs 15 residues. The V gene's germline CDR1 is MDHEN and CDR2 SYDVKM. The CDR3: CASSAGQGANYGYTF. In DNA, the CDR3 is TGTGCCAGCAGTGCAGGACAGGGAGCTAACTATGGCTACACCTTC.

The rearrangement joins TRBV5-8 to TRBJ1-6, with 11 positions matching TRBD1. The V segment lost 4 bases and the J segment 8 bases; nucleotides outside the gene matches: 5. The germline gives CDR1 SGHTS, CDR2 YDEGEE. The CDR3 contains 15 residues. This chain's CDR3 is CASSRTGGAHSPLHF. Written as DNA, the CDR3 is TGTGCCAGCAGCCGGACAGGGGGCGCGCATTCACCCCTCCACTTT.

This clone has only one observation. DNA of the CDR3: TGTGCCAGCAGTGACTCTAGCGGGGGGGCCGATACGCAGTATTTT. It is translated as CASSDSSGGADTQYF. The chain couples TRBV6-4 to TRBJ2-3; 11 bases line up with TRBD2. J lost 6 bases, V lost 0 bases, and 2 bases had no gene match. Germline V CDR1 and CDR2: MRHNA, SNTAGT. The CDR3 contains 15 residues.

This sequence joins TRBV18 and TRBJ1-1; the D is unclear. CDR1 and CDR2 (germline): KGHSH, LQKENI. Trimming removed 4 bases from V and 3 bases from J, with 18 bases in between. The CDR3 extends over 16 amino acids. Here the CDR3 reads CASSLKEDEHDTEAFF. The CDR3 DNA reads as TGTGCCAGCTCACTCAAGGAGGACGAGCATGACACTGAAGCTTTCTTT.

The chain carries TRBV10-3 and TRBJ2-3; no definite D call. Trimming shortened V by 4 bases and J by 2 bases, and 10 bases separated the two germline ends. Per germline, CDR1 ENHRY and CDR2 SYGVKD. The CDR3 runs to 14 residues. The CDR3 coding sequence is TGTGCCATCAGTGGTACGGGTTTCACAGATACGCAGTATTTT. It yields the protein CAISGTGFTDTQYF.

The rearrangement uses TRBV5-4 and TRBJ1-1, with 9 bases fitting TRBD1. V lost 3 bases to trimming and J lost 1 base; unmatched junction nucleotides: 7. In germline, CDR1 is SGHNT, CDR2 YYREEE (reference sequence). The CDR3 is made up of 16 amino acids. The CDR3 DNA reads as TGTGCCAGCAGCTCGGGACAGGGCCCGGGGAACACTGAAGCTTTCTTT. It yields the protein CASSSGQGPGNTEAFF.

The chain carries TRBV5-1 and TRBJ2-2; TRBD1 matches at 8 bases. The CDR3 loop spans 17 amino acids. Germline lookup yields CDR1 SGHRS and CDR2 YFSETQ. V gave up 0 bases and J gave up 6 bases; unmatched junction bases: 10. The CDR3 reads CASSLGTGRLFAGELFF. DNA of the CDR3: TGCGCCAGCAGCTTGGGGACAGGGCGGCTTTTTGCCGGGGAGCTGTTTTTT.